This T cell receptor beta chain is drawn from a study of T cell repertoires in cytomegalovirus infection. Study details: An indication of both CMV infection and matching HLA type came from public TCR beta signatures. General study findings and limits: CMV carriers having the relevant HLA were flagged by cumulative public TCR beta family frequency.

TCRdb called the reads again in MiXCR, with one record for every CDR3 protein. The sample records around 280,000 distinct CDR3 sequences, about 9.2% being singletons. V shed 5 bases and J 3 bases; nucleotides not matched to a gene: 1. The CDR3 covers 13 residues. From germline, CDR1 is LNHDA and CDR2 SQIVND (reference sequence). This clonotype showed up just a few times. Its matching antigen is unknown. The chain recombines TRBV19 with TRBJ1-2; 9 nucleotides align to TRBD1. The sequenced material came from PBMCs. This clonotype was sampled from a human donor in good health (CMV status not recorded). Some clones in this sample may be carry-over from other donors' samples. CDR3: CASSDRGDYGYTF. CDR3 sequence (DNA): TGTGCCAGTAGTGACAGGGGGGACTATGGCTACACCTTC.